This is a list of T cell receptor beta chains from one sample in a study of blood T cell repertoires in COVID-19. Using immunoSEQ multiplex PCR, the repertoire was profiled, and TCRdb retains in-frame clones only, with some absent. This table has about 230,000 clones, around 86% appearing once. The sequenced material came from peripheral blood. These receptors originate from a man aged 50 to 60 with COVID-19, enrolled during active disease. Both conserved end residues are part of each CDR3. Fields, in order: V gene, clone size, J gene, CDR3 protein. Clone sizes are given selectively: once, few, many, or a class where the clone is expanded.

TRBV12-3/TRBV12-4	-	TRBJ1-4	CASRQQGDEKLFF
TRBV5-1	few	TRBJ2-7	CASSPGTLPTYEQYF
TRBV28	-	TRBJ1-6	CASSLGRLPIQGAYSPLHF
TRBV19	-	TRBJ2-3	CASSIYSGVGDTQYF
TRBV27	-	TRBJ1-4	CASTLKPGQGAKLFF
TRBV28	-	TRBJ2-5	CASTSQTGHETQYF
TRBV7-8	-	TRBJ2-7	CASSQGLARGKLRSYEQYF
TRBV6-2/TRBV6-3	-	TRBJ1-1	CASSFGSAEAFF
TRBV28	-	TRBJ1-4	CASIRDIANEKLFF
TRBV7-8	-	TRBJ1-3	CASSLVPTGGNTIYF
TRBV19	few	TRBJ2-7	CASMGDRYEQYF
TRBV9	-	TRBJ2-3	CASSVASGVTDTQYF
TRBV12-3/TRBV12-4	-	TRBJ2-5	CASSATRETQYF
TRBV13	-	TRBJ2-3	CASSPGGTDTQYF
TRBV29-1	-	TRBJ2-1	CSFRLAGDTEQFF
TRBV6-5	-	TRBJ2-1	CASSYDVGQGVHEQFF
TRBV6-2/TRBV6-3	-	TRBJ1-5	CASSRGQGNQPQHF
TRBV2	-	TRBJ2-3	CASSGGQGSTDTQYF
TRBV19	-	TRBJ1-1	CASRERTEAFF
TRBV4-2	-	TRBJ1-2	CASSQDTGGLGGYTF
TRBV7-9	few	TRBJ1-6	CATPALGVNNSPLHF
TRBV4-2	-	TRBJ1-3	CASSQDQGAGNTIYF
TRBV19	few	TRBJ2-1	CASSILGRNEQFF
TRBV21-1	-	TRBJ2-2	CASSKGRQANTGELFF
TRBV11-2	-	TRBJ2-2	CASSSGLAGGYVTGELFF
TRBV6-5	-	TRBJ2-7	CASSYYASGRGEQYF
TRBV9	-	TRBJ1-4	CASSVDTRSNEKLFF
TRBV25-1	-	TRBJ1-4	CASTPKGETNEKLFF
TRBV27	-	TRBJ2-7	CASTLTGGALYEQYF
TRBV6-1	-	TRBJ2-2	CASSVLGQTIAGELFF
TRBV28	-	TRBJ1-4	CASTRVRNEKLFF
TRBV19	-	TRBJ1-2	CASSGRWDPTEAYGYTF
TRBV28	-	TRBJ1-2	CASSPSVYGYTF
TRBV9	-	TRBJ2-3	CASSVEVASTDTQYF
TRBV6-5	-	TRBJ1-2	CASSQFGQDTYGYTF
TRBV2	-	TRBJ1-5	CASSEAEQPQHF
TRBV6-5	-	TRBJ1-4	CASSYLSNEKLFF
TRBV5-6	-	TRBJ2-5	CASSLASGAGETQYF
TRBV6-5	-	TRBJ1-5	CATQSGQVNQPQHF
TRBV19	-	TRBJ1-5	CASSMGSGTGTYQPQHF
TRBV6-5	once	TRBJ1-1	CASSPITEAFF
TRBV21-1	-	TRBJ1-1	CASSKNFIPSDSSTEAFF
TRBV10-3	-	TRBJ2-1	CAIAPPGQGNEQFF
TRBV18	-	TRBJ1-1	CASSPPNRENTEAFF
TRBV5-1	-	TRBJ1-3	CASSSTPGGISGNTIYF
TRBV5-1	-	TRBJ2-7	CASSVTSGRGEQYF
TRBV7-9	-	TRBJ1-5	CASSLSSQPQHF
TRBV7-9	-	TRBJ2-1	CASSFAKQGAIYNEQFF